The 3 T cell receptor beta chains presented below share a single source sample, sequenced in a study of cytomegalovirus exposure and HLA in healthy donors. It was with 60 Vbeta and 13 Jbeta primers that the PCR ran. The method was immunoSEQ multiplex PCR; TCRdb's version includes in-frame clones alone and lacks a portion of them. The sample lists 120,000 or so clones, approximately 71% seen once, with around 3% in the top ten. Sample: PBMCs. The source of these receptors is a woman in her 50s in good health and CMV-seronegative.

This chain uses TRBV4-3 with TRBJ1-6; 7 bases agree with TRBD1. This CDR3 spans 17 amino acids. Germline loops: CDR1 LGHNA, CDR2 YSLEER. J gave up 9 bases and V 0 bases, and 11 bases lay outside the gene matches. CDR3 in amino acids: CASSQDTPGTAVSPLHF. CDR3 coding DNA: TGCGCCAGCAGCCAAGATACACCCGGGACAGCTGTTTCACCCCTCCACTTT.

Only one count was recorded for this clone. The rearrangement uses TRBV6-6 and TRBJ1-4, with a possible D match to TRBD1 (5 bases). The V end was cut by 5 bases, the J end by 7 bases, with 11 bases between. Germline V CDR1 and CDR2: MNHNY, SVGAGI (reference sequence). The CDR3 totals 13 residues. CDR3 sequence: CASSPGVSEKLFF. CDR3 DNA sequence: TGTGCCAGCAGTCCGGGGGTCAGTGAAAAACTGTTTTTT.

V is TRBV7-2 and J is TRBJ2-1; D call uncertain. V was clipped by 1 base and J by 9 bases, with 10 bases between them. CDR1 and CDR2 from the germline V gene are SGHTA and FQGNSA. CDR3 length: 13 amino acids. This chain's CDR3 is CASSLGVTGEQFF. For the CDR3, the DNA is TGTGCCAGCAGCTTAGGGGTTACGGGTGAGCAGTTCTTC.